The 20 T cell receptor beta chains reported below all come from one sample, sequenced in a study of OX40 agonist ivuxolimab in advanced cancers. Here immunoSEQ multiplex PCR was the method, and the copy in TCRdb shows in-frame clones only, minus some. The sample includes 90,000 to 100,000 clones, about nine tenths of them seen just once. Sequenced here: CD4+ or CD8+ T cells sorted from blood, sampled in a trial of the OX40 agonist ivuxolimab. Receptors were obtained from an adult with an advanced solid tumor such as melanoma, head and neck, liver or kidney cancer.

This chain links TRBV9 with TRBJ1-2, with D unresolved. Germline V gene sequence: CDR1 SGDLS, CDR2 YYNGEE. Trimming stripped 0 bases from V and 6 bases from J, with 9 bases between. The CDR3 has 13 residues. CDR3 loop: CASSVAPRDGYTF. For the CDR3, the DNA is TGTGCCAGCAGCGTAGCCCCACGCGATGGCTACACCTTC. Combining the CDR3 with reference TRBV9 and TRBJ1-2 gives the whole variable domain DSGVTQTPKHLITATGQRVTLRCSPRSGDLSVYWYQQSLDQGLQFLIQYYNGEERAKGNILERFSAQQFPDLHSELNLSSLELGDSALYFCASSVAPRDGYTFGSGTRLTVV.

The J gene is TRBJ2-5, the V gene TRBV6-1; D gene uncertain. Trimming removed 5 bases at V and 4 bases at J, with 5 bases between. Germline loops: CDR1 MNHNS, CDR2 SASEGT. The CDR3 sequence is 11 residues long. CDR3 bases: TGTGCCAGCAGTTTCAGAGAGACCCAGTACTTC. As protein: CASSFRETQYF.

V usage is TRBV2 and J usage is TRBJ1-5; 7 nucleotides line up with TRBD1. The CDR3 runs to 15 residues. Germline CDR1 SNHLY, CDR2 FYNNEI. Trimming removed 5 bases from V and 5 bases from J; junction bases left unmatched: 9. Written as DNA, the CDR3 is TGTGCCAGCAGTTCGTCCGGGACAGCCTATCAGCCCCAGCATTTT. It specifies CASSSSGTAYQPQHF.

The sample holds a few counts of this clone. Here the CDR3 reads CASSQSGAQGYGYTF. As DNA, the CDR3 is TGTGCCAGCAGCCAATCGGGAGCACAGGGCTATGGCTACACCTTC. The chain is built from TRBV16 and TRBJ1-2; D is possibly TRBD1 (6 bases). V lost 0 bases and J 4 bases, leaving 12 bases between the germline ends. This CDR3 has 15 residues. The germline V gene has CDR1 KGHSY and CDR2 FQNENV.

The chain combines TRBV28 with TRBJ1-5; D is unresolved. The CDR3 loop spans 12 amino acids. The V gene's germline CDR1 is MDHEN and CDR2 SYDVKM. V was pared by 3 bases and J by 11 bases, with 11 bases between. CDR3 nucleotide sequence: TGTGCCAGCAGTTTGCTGTCTGCATCCCAGCATTTT. Protein: CASSLLSASQHF.

The chain has TRBV19 and TRBJ1-2; D may be TRBD1 (6 bases). The V and J ends lost 8 bases and 2 bases respectively, with 18 bases between them. Germline values: CDR1 LNHDA, CDR2 SQIVND (reference sequence). The CDR3 loop spans 15 amino acids. CDR3 nucleotides: TGTGCCAGTTACTATACAGGGTCTTCCAACTATGGCTACACCTTC. Its protein product is CASYYTGSSNYGYTF.

This chain uses TRBV7-3 with TRBJ2-7; D gene uncertain. The germline gives CDR1 SGHTA, CDR2 FQGTGA. Trimming took 3 bases from V and 2 from J, leaving 8 bases between them. The CDR3 extends over 13 amino acids. The chain's CDR3 is CASSFGRTYEQYF. Here the CDR3 DNA reads TGTGCCAGCAGCTTCGGAAGAACCTACGAGCAGTACTTC. The full variable domain, in which reference TRBV7-3 and TRBJ2-7 provide the parts outside the CDR3, is GAGVSQTPSNKVTEKGKYVELRCDPISGHTALYWYRQSLGQGPEFLIYFQGTGAADDSGLPNDRFFAVRPEGSVSTLKIQRTERGDSAVYLCASSFGRTYEQYFGPGTRLTVT.

The chain joins TRBV29-1 to TRBJ2-1, with TRBD2 matching 8 bases. Germline V gene data show CDR1 as SQVTM and CDR2 as ANQGSEA. This CDR3 is 14 amino acids long. Trimming took 7 bases from V and 8 from J; bases not matched to a gene: 13. The CDR3 sequence is CSATAGGGRHEQFF. The CDR3 nucleotides read TGCAGCGCTACTGCCGGGGGGGGCCGCCATGAGCAGTTCTTC.

The DNA for the CDR3 is TGTGCCAGCAGCCTCACCGGGCGGGAGAAGACAGATACGCAGTATTTT. Translated, it gives CASSLTGREKTDTQYF. The rearrangement links TRBV5-6 to TRBJ2-3; TRBD2 agrees at 7 bases. The ends lost 4 bases at V and 3 bases at J; junction bases unmatched: 11. The CDR3 is 16 amino acids. The germline CDR1 and CDR2 sequences are SGHDT and YYEEEE.

J is TRBJ1-4 and V is TRBV7-8; a weak D match, TRBD1 (6 bases). Germline V lookup: CDR1 SGHVS, CDR2 FQNEAQ. This CDR3 is built from 16 residues. V was shortened by 0 bases and J by 7 bases, with 15 bases between the two germline ends. CDR3 nucleotide sequence: TGTGCCAGCAGCTTAGCGCCAGGGGCGCTAGGTGAAAAACTGTTTTTT. Its translation: CASSLAPGALGEKLFF.

This clone has just a few counts. This chain connects TRBV7-9 to TRBJ1-1; D is unclear. CDR3 length equals 12 residues. Germline V gene lookup returns CDR1 SEHNR and CDR2 FQNEAQ (reference sequence). With 1 base removed from V and 7 bases from J, the gap between germline ends came to 7 bases. In DNA form, the CDR3 reads TGTGCCAGCAGCTTAGAAGGGATTGAAGCTTTCTTT. Amino acid sequence: CASSLEGIEAFF.

The chain employs TRBV2 and TRBJ2-7, with 7 bases that match TRBD2. Germline V lookup: CDR1 SNHLY, CDR2 FYNNEI. CDR3 length: 12 amino acids. The V segment lost 8 bases and the J segment 6 bases; nucleotides outside the gene matches: 7. The CDR3 region is CASGTREREQYF. The CDR3 nucleotides are TGTGCCAGCGGAACGCGGGAGCGCGAGCAGTACTTC.

The chain links TRBV19 to TRBJ1-2, with D perhaps matching TRBD1 (6 bases). This CDR3 region has 12 residues. With 7 bases removed from V and 6 bases from J, the gap between germline ends came to 12 bases. Germline assignment: CDR1 LNHDA and CDR2 SQIVND (reference sequence). CDR3 sequence: CASTTGGHGYTF. CDR3 DNA sequence: TGTGCCAGTACCACGGGGGGCCATGGCTACACCTTC.

This chain joins TRBV5-1 and TRBJ2-2, with D unclear. Trimming cost V 3 bases and J 2 bases, with 17 bases left between them. Germline V lookup: CDR1 SGHRS, CDR2 YFSETQ. The CDR3 spans 17 residues. The CDR3 DNA reads as TGCGCCAGCAGCTCACTATTGGGTGGAAGTAACACCGGGGAGCTGTTTTTT. It yields the protein CASSSLLGGSNTGELFF.

The chain recombines TRBV11-2 with TRBJ2-3; D is undetermined. CDR1 and CDR2 from the germline V gene are SGHAT and FQNNGV. The CDR3 contains 12 residues. Trimming took 0 bases from V and 9 from J, leaving 7 bases between them. The CDR3 loop reads CASSLDRMTQYF. CDR3 sequence (DNA): TGTGCCAGCAGCTTAGATCGAATGACGCAGTATTTT.

Only a few counts were recorded for this clone. This chain uses TRBV27 with TRBJ1-2, with D tentatively TRBD1 (5 bases). Germline V gene sequence: CDR1 MNHEY, CDR2 SMNVEV (reference sequence). This CDR3 region has 13 residues. The V and J ends lost 3 bases and 3 bases respectively, with 8 bases between them. The CDR3 DNA follows: TGTGCCAGCAGTTTGGGGCCGCACTATGGCTACACCTTC. Its protein is CASSLGPHYGYTF.

The CDR3 spells CASSLTSTDTQYF. The CDR3 bases are TGCGCCAGCAGCTTGACAAGCACAGATACGCAGTATTTT. V is TRBV5-1 and J is TRBJ2-3; the D is unclear. From germline, CDR1 is SGHRS and CDR2 YFSETQ. This CDR3 has 13 amino acids. Trimming cost V 1 base and J 0 bases, with 3 bases left between them.

V is TRBV27 and J is TRBJ2-3; unclear D gene. Germline V gives CDR1 MNHEY, CDR2 SMNVEV (reference sequence). The CDR3 loop spans 15 amino acids. V dropped 8 bases and J dropped 0 bases, with 15 bases sitting between them. The CDR3 sequence: CASGALDASTDTQYF. CDR3 nucleotides: TGTGCCAGCGGTGCCCTCGACGCTAGCACAGATACGCAGTATTTT.

The V gene is TRBV7-6, the J gene TRBJ2-3, with 8 bases fitting TRBD1. Germline V lookup: CDR1 SGHVS, CDR2 FNYEAQ. The CDR3 runs 15 residues. V lost 5 bases and J lost 5; bases outside the gene matches: 9. CDR3 protein: CASSPGQGSGDTQYF. CDR3 sequence (DNA): TGTGCCAGCAGCCCTGGACAGGGATCAGGAGATACGCAGTATTTT.

This chain connects TRBV6-4 to TRBJ1-2; D call uncertain. Germline V gene sequence: CDR1 MRHNA, CDR2 SNTAGT. The CDR3 sequence is 13 residues long. The V and J ends lost 3 bases and 7 bases respectively, with 12 bases between them. CDR3 protein: CASSEDGSGGYTF. For the CDR3, the DNA is TGTGCCAGCAGTGAGGACGGCTCGGGTGGCTACACCTTC.